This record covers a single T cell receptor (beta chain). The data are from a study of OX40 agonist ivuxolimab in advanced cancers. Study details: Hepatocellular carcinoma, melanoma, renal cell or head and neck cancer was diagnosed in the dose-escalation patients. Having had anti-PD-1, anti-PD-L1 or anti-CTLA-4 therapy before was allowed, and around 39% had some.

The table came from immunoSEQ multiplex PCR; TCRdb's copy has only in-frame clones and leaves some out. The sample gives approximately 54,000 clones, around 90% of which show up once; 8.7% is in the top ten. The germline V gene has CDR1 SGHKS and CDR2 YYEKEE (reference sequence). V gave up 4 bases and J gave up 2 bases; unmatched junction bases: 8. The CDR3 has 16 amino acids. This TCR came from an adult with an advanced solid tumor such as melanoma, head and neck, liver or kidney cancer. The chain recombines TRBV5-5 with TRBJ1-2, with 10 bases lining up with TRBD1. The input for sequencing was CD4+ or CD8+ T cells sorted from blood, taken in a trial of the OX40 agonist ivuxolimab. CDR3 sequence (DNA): TGTGCCAGCAGCCAGCAAATGGGACAGGGGAACTATGGCTACACCTTC. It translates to CASSQQMGQGNYGYTF.